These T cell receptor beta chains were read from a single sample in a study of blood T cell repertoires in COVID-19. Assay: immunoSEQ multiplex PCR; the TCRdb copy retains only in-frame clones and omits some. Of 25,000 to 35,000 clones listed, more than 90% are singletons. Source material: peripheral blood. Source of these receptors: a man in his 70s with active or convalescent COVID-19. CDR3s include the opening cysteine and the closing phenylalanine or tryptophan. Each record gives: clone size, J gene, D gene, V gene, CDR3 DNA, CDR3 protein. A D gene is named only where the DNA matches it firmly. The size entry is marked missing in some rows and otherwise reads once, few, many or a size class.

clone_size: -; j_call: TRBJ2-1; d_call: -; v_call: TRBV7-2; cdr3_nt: TGTGCCAGCAGATTGTACAGGGCCAATGAGCAGTTCTTC; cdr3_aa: CASRLYRANEQFF
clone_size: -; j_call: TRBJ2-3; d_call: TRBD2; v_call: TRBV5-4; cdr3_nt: TGTGCCAGCAGCAACCAGCGGGAGGGGAGGGGTACAGATACGCAGTATTTT; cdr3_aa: CASSNQREGRGTDTQYF
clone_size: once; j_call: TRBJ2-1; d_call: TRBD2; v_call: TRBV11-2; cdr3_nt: TGTGCCAGCAGCCGATTTGGGACTAGCGGGAGTCTTGAGCAGTTCTTC; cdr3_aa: CASSRFGTSGSLEQFF
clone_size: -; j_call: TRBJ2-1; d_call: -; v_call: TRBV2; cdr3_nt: TGTGCCAGCAGTGCTTGGGAGGACAATGAGCAGTTCTTC; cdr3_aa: CASSAWEDNEQFF
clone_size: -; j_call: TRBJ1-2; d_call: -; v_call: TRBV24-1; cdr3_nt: TGTGCCACCAGTGATTCGGGGAGTGGCTACACCTTC; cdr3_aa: CATSDSGSGYTF
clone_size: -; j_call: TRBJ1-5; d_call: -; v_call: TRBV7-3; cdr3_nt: TGTGCCAGCATCCTTCGGACAGTTAGCAATCAGCCCCAGCATTTT; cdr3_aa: CASILRTVSNQPQHF
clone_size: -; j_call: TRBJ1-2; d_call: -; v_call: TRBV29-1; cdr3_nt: TGCAGCGTTGAAGGATTGGCAGCAGGTTATGGCTACACCTTC; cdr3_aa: CSVEGLAAGYGYTF
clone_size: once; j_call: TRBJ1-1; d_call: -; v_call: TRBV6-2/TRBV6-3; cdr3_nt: TGTGCCAGCAGTTACGCTGGGCTTCCTTCTGAAGCTTTCTTT; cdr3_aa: CASSYAGLPSEAFF
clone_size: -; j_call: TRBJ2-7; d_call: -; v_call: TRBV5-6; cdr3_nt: TGTGCCAGCAGTCAGGGGTTAAGCTCCTACGAGCAGTACTTC; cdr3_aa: CASSQGLSSYEQYF
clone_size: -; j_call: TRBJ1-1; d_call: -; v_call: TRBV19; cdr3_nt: TGTGCCAGTAGTGTCCAGGGTGCCCCTGAAGCTTTCTTT; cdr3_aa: CASSVQGAPEAFF
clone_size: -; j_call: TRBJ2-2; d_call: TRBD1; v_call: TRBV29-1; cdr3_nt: TGCAGCGTCGGACAGGTTTACACCGGGGAGCTGTTTTTT; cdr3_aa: CSVGQVYTGELFF
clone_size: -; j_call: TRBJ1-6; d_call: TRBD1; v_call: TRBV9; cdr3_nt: TGTGCCAGCAGCGCCCTACAGGGGGAATTTTCACCCCTCCACTTT; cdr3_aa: CASSALQGEFSPLHF
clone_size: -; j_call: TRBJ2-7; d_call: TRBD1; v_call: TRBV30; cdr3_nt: TGTGCCTGGAGCGCCGGGACAGGGGGAATGTACTTC; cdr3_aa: CAWSAGTGGMYF
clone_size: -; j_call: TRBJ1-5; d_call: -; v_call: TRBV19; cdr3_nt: TGTGCCAGTAGTATTGGGGGCTTAAGCCAGCCCCAGCATTTT; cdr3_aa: CASSIGGLSQPQHF
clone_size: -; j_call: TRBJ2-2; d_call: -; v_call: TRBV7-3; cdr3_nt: TGTGCCAGCAGCCCGACACGACCGACAGAGAGGAACACCGGGGAGCTGTTTTTT; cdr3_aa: CASSPTRPTERNTGELFF
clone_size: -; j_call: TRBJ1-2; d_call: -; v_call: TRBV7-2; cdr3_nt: TGTGCCAGCAGCTTAGATGTGCGAGTAAATGGCTACACCTTC; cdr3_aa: CASSLDVRVNGYTF
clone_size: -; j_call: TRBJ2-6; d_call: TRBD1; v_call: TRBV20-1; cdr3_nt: TGCAGTGCTAGTCCGACAGGGCGGACTGGGGCCAACGTCCTGACTTTC; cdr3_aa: CSASPTGRTGANVLTF
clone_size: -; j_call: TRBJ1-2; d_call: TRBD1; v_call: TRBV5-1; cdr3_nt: TGCGCCAGCAGCCCATCATCGACAGGGGACTATGGCTACACCTTC; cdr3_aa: CASSPSSTGDYGYTF
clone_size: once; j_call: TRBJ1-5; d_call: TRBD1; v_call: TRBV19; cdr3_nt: TGTGCCAGTAGCGGGACAGGGGGCAATCAGCCCCAGCATTTT; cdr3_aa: CASSGTGGNQPQHF
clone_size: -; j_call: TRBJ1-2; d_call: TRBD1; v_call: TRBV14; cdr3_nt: TGTGCCAGCAGCCAAATCCCCCCCGGGACAGGGGGCTTGGACTATGGCTACACCTTC; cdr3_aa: CASSQIPPGTGGLDYGYTF
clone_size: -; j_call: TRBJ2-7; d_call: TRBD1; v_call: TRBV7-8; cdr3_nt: TGTGCCAGCAGCCCCATCATGGGACAGGGGTCCTACGAGCAGTACTTC; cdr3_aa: CASSPIMGQGSYEQYF
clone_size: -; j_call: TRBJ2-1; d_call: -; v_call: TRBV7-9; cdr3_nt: TGTGCCAGCAGCTTACGGACTGGTGAGCAGTTCTTC; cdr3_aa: CASSLRTGEQFF
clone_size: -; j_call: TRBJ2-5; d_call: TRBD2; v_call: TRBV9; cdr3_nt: TGTGCCAGCAGCGTAGGTGGGAGGGGAGAGACCCAGTACTTC; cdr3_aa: CASSVGGRGETQYF
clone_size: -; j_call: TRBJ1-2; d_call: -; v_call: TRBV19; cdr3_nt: TGTGCCAGTATGGTTAGGCAGGGCGGAGGCTACACCTTC; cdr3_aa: CASMVRQGGGYTF
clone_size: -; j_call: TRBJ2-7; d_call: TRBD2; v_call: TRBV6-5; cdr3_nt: TGTGCCAGCAGTTACTCGTTGGGTAGCGGGGGGTACGAGCAGTACTTC; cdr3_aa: CASSYSLGSGGYEQYF
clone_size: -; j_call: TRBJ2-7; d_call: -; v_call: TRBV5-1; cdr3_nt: TGCGCCAGCAGCTCTATGTACGAGCAGTACTTC; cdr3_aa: CASSSMYEQYF
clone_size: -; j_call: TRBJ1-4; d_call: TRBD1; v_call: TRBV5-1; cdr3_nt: TGCGCCAGCAGCTTGGGAGGGACAGAGGGTGAAAAACTGTTTTTT; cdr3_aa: CASSLGGTEGEKLFF
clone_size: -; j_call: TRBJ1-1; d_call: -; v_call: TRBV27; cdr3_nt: TGTGCCAGCAGTTCTAGGACAGTGAACACTGAAGCTTTCTTT; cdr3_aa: CASSSRTVNTEAFF
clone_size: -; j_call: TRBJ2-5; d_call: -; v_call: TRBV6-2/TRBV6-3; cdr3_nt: TGTGCCAGCAGTTACTCGATCCAGGATTTGTACCAAGAGACCCAGTACTTC; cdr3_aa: CASSYSIQDLYQETQYF
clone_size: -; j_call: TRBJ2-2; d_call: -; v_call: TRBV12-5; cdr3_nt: TGTGCTAGTGGTTCCAACCCTTTCTACGGGGAGCTGTTTTTT; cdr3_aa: CASGSNPFYGELFF
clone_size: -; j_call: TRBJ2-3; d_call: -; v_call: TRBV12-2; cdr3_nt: TGTGCAAGTCGCGAGAGACGGATCGGACTAGCGGGAGACTGGCCAGATACGCAGTATTTT; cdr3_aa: CASRERRIGLAGDWPDTQYF